Presented here are 20 T cell receptor beta chains from one specimen sequenced in a study of naive and memory T cell subsets. Two oligonucleotides, mixed equimolar, formed the beta constant-region primer covering TRBC1 and TRBC2. TCRdb itself ran the UMI-ligation and nested PCR reads through MiXCR, one entry per CDR3 protein. The data contain about 85,000 distinct CDR3 sequences, approximately 14% of them singletons. Material: central memory CD4+ T cells from blood. The origin of the receptors is a human donor in good health.

About this clonotype itself: The junction shows a germline mismatch at one end, possibly a read error. CDR3 in DNA: TGTGCCAGTCATAGCGGGAGGAGCACAGATACGCAGTGTTTT. It translates to CASHSGRSTDTQCF. This chain links TRBV6-6 with TRBJ2-3; 10 bases fit TRBD2. Germline CDR1 is MNHNY and CDR2 is SVGAGI (reference sequence). The CDR3 contains 14 residues.

This clonotype was seen more than once but under ten times. The chain uses TRBV12-3 or TRBV12-4 and TRBJ2-2, with 8 bases lining up with TRBD1. The junction had 6 bases not matched to a gene; V was cut back by 5 bases and J by 4 bases. The CDR3 length is 15 residues. DNA for the CDR3: TGTGCCAGCAGTCGGCAGGGGGCGAGCACCGGGGAGCTGTTTTTT. Protein: CASSRQGASTGELFF.

The J gene is TRBJ2-2, the V gene TRBV4-1; possibly TRBD1 or TRBD2 for D (6 bases each). V dropped 1 base and J dropped 6 bases, with 15 bases sitting between them. There are 16 residues in the CDR3. Germline loops: CDR1 MGHRA, CDR2 YSYEKL. The CDR3 sequence: CASSQVGGGPPGELFF. The CDR3 DNA follows: TGCGCCAGCAGCCAAGTAGGAGGGGGTCCCCCCGGGGAGCTGTTTTTT.

V gene TRBV5-1 combines with J gene TRBJ2-1; no clear D. The CDR3 sequence is 12 residues long. Germline CDR1 reads SGHRS; CDR2 reads YFSETQ. V shed 0 bases and J shed 10 bases, with 8 bases lying between them. The chain's CDR3 is CASSLELGEQFF. In DNA form, the CDR3 reads TGCGCCAGCAGCTTGGAACTGGGGGAGCAGTTCTTC. Combining the CDR3 with reference TRBV5-1 and TRBJ2-1 gives the whole variable domain KAGVTQTPRYLIKTRGQQVTLSCSPISGHRSVSWYQQTPGQGLQFLFEYFSETQRNKGNFPGRFSGRQFSNSRSEMNVSTLELGDSALYLCASSLELGEQFFGPGTRLTVL.

This clonotype was seen repeatedly, ten times or more. V is TRBV29-1 and J is TRBJ2-7, with D perhaps given as TRBD1 or TRBD2 (5 bases each). This CDR3 contains 13 residues. Per the germline V gene, CDR1 is SQVTM and CDR2 is ANQGSEA. V gave up 5 bases and J gave up 6 bases, with 17 bases separating them. DNA of the CDR3: TGCAGCGTTTTGGGGGAATTAGGACGCGAGCAGTACTTC. Translation: CSVLGELGREQYF.

This clonotype was observed many times. This chain links TRBV3-1 with TRBJ2-7; D is perhaps TRBD1 (7 bases). The CDR3 totals 14 residues. The V gene lost 6 bases and the J gene lost 5 bases, with 17 bases spanning the gap. The germline CDR1 and CDR2 sequences are LGHDT and YNNKEL (reference sequence). CDR3 nucleotide sequence: TGTGCCAGCAGTCGACAGGGAGGTAGCGACGAGCAGTACTTC. It is translated as CASSRQGGSDEQYF.

This clonotype came up a few times. The rearrangement uses TRBV20-1 and TRBJ2-7, with D perhaps matching TRBD2 (5 bases). Germline CDR1 is DFQATT and CDR2 is SNEGSKA (reference sequence). The CDR3 covers 14 residues. The V end lost 3 bases, the J end lost 1 base, and 13 bases lay between the germline ends. The CDR3, as DNA: TGCAGTGCTAGGTCTGGGAGCGGTTCCTACGAGCAGTACTTC. This gives the protein CSARSGSGSYEQYF.

V is TRBV18 and J is TRBJ2-7; no clear D. This CDR3 contains 13 residues. V lost 6 bases to trimming and J lost 2 bases, with 11 bases between them. In germline, CDR1 is KGHSH, CDR2 LQKENI. In nucleotides, the CDR3 is TGTGCCAGCTCTCCGACAAGTACCTACGAGCAGTACTTC. Protein product: CASSPTSTYEQYF. Using reference TRBV18 and TRBJ2-7 for the parts outside the CDR3, the full variable domain is NAGVMQNPRHLVRRRGQEARLRCSPMKGHSHVYWYRQLPEEGLKFMVYLQKENIIDESGMPKERFSAEFPKEGPSILRIQQVVRGDSAAYFCASSPTSTYEQYFGPGTRLTVT.

The CDR3, as DNA: TGTGCCAGCGGCTCACTACTATACAATGAGCAGTTCTTC. The encoded protein is CASGSLLYNEQFF. The V and J genes are TRBV4-2 and TRBJ2-1; D remains ambiguous. The length of the CDR3 is 13 residues. V was pared by 8 bases and J by 4 bases, with 12 bases between. CDR1 is LGHNA and CDR2 is YNFKEQ in the germline V gene.

This clonotype was counted between two and nine times. This chain links TRBV29-1 with TRBJ2-3, with D maybe TRBD1 (5 bases). CDR1 is SQVTM and CDR2 is ANQGSEA in the germline V gene. The ends were cut back, 0 bases at V and 6 bases at J, with 13 bases in the middle. The CDR3 loop spans 14 amino acids. CDR3 in amino acids: CSVEESGFPDTQYF. In nucleotides, the CDR3 is TGCAGCGTTGAAGAATCAGGGTTCCCTGATACGCAGTATTTT.

This clonotype was seen ten or more times. The chain has TRBV10-3 and TRBJ2-1; possibly TRBD2 for D (6 bases). Looked up from germline, CDR1 is ENHRY and CDR2 is SYGVKD. Trimming removed 8 bases from V and 6 bases from J, with 17 bases in between. The CDR3 has 14 amino acids. In DNA form, the CDR3 reads TGTGCCATCGGAAGAACGGGAGACAGCAATGAGCAGTTCTTC. Translation gives CAIGRTGDSNEQFF.

The table lists this clonotype with many counts. The chain recombines TRBV19 with TRBJ2-3; TRBD2 might be the D (6 bases). CDR1 LNHDA and CDR2 SQIVND come from the germline V gene (reference sequence). V was pared by 6 bases and J by 0 bases, with 10 bases between. The CDR3 has 14 residues. This chain's CDR3 is CASSGSRSTDTQYF. Written as DNA, the CDR3 is TGTGCCAGTAGCGGGAGCCGTAGCACAGATACGCAGTATTTT.

The V gene is TRBV12-3 or TRBV12-4, the J gene TRBJ2-2; maybe TRBD1 (6 bases). CDR3 length: 14 residues. The V and J ends lost 9 bases and 9 bases respectively, with 20 bases between them. CDR3 region: CASATTGTFRELFF. CDR3 bases: TGTGCCAGTGCAACGACAGGAACCTTCCGGGAGCTGTTTTTT.

The V call is TRBV14, the J call TRBJ2-3; no clear D. V was clipped by 4 bases and J by 2 bases, with 16 bases between them. Germline CDR1 reads SGHDN; CDR2 reads FVKESK. The CDR3 consists of 16 residues. The CDR3 reads CASSLRSSLPTDTQYF. Here the CDR3 DNA reads TGTGCCAGCAGCCTCCGATCCTCACTCCCCACAGATACGCAGTATTTT.

This clonotype was detected ten times or more. V usage is TRBV4-2 and J usage is TRBJ2-4, with a possible D match to TRBD1 (6 bases). This CDR3 has 18 amino acids. CDR1 and CDR2 (germline): LGHNA, YNFKEQ. The V end lost 0 bases, the J end lost 0 bases, and 15 bases lay between the germline ends. The CDR3 region is CASSQEGQSGSAKNIQYF. CDR3 DNA sequence: TGTGCCAGCAGCCAAGAAGGACAGTCGGGTTCAGCCAAAAACATTCAGTACTTC.

V is TRBV29-1 and J is TRBJ1-4, with a tentative D call TRBD1 (5 bases). Trimming took off 5 bases at V and 7 bases at J, with 14 bases between the two ends. CDR1 SQVTM and CDR2 ANQGSEA come from the germline V gene. The CDR3 runs 13 residues. Here the CDR3 reads CSVFSPGGEKLFF. CDR3 nucleotide sequence: TGCAGCGTTTTCAGCCCGGGGGGTGAAAAACTGTTTTTT.

J is TRBJ1-4 and V is TRBV10-3, with a possible D match to TRBD1 (5 bases). With 0 bases removed from V and 8 bases from J, the gap between germline ends came to 13 bases. CDR3 length equals 15 residues. Germline assignment: CDR1 ENHRY and CDR2 SYGVKD. The CDR3 spells CAISESEGIREKLFF. CDR3 DNA: TGTGCCATCAGTGAGTCGGAGGGGATAAGAGAAAAACTGTTTTTT.

The chain recombines TRBV28 with TRBJ2-6, with 8 nucleotides matching TRBD2. J lost 1 base, V lost 4 bases, and 9 bases had no gene match. Germline V gives CDR1 MDHEN, CDR2 SYDVKM. The CDR3 covers 18 residues. The CDR3 loop is CASSSLIAGTSGANVLTF. The CDR3 nucleotides are TGTGCCAGCAGTTCCCTCATAGCGGGAACATCTGGGGCCAACGTCCTGACTTTC. The variable domain in full, with the rest retrieved from reference TRBV28 and TRBJ2-6, is DVKVTQSSRYLVKRTGEKVFLECVQDMDHENMFWYRQDPGLGLRLIYFSYDVKMKEKGDIPEGYSVSREKKERFSLILESASTNQTSMYLCASSSLIAGTSGANVLTFGAGSRLTVL.

In its sample, this clonotype was seen a few times. The chain carries TRBV5-1 and TRBJ1-4; D is ambiguous. Germline assignment: CDR1 SGHRS and CDR2 YFSETQ. CDR3 length equals 15 residues. Between the trimmed V and J ends, which lost 1 base and 8 bases, there was a span of 15 bases. The CDR3 loop reads CASSLSGVKREKLFF. For the CDR3, the DNA is TGCGCCAGCAGCTTGAGCGGAGTTAAGAGGGAAAAACTGTTTTTT.

Only a few counts were recorded for this clonotype. The CDR3 DNA follows: TGTGCCATCAGTGAAAGAGGACAGATGAACACTGAAGCTTTCTTT. Protein sequence: CAISERGQMNTEAFF. The chain recombines TRBV10-3 with TRBJ1-1, with D perhaps TRBD1 (6 bases). This CDR3 region has 15 residues. Germline loops: CDR1 ENHRY, CDR2 SYGVKD. V lost 3 bases to trimming and J lost 0 bases, with 11 bases between them.